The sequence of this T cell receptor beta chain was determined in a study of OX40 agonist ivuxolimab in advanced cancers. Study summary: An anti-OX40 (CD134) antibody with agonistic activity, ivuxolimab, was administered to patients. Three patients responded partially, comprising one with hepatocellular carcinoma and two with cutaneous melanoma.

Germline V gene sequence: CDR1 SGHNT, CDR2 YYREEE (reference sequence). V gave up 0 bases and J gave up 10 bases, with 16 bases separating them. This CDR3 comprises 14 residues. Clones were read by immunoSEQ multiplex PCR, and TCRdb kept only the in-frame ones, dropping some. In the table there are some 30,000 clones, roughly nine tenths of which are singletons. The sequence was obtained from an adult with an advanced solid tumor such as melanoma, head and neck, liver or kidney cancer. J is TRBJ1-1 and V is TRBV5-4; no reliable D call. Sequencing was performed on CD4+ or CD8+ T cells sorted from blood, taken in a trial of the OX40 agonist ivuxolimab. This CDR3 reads CASSLGSTPRGAFF. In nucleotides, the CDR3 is TGTGCCAGCAGCTTGGGGAGCACTCCGCGGGGAGCTTTCTTT.